This record looks at one T cell receptor beta chain sequence and its context. The data were obtained in a study of cytomegalovirus exposure and HLA in healthy donors. The PCR had 60 Vbeta and 13 Jbeta primers. Using immunoSEQ multiplex PCR, the repertoire was profiled, and TCRdb retains in-frame clones only, with some absent. The sample includes some 190,000 clones, 82% of them seen just once. The CDR3 is made up of 15 amino acids. Per the germline V gene, CDR1 is SGHAT and CDR2 is FQNNGV. The J segment lost 6 bases and the V segment lost 1 base, leaving 4 bases of the junction unmatched. The rearrangement uses TRBV11-2 and TRBJ2-5, with 11 bases identical to TRBD2. This TCR was recovered from a man between 35 and 55 years old in good health and CMV-seronegative. Sequencing was done on a sample of PBMCs. CDR3 bases: TGTGCCAGCAGCTTAGCCGCTAGCGGGAGGCAGACCCAGTACTTC. It codes for CASSLAASGRQTQYF. The complete variable domain, with remaining parts taken from reference TRBV11-2 and TRBJ2-5, reads EAGVAQSPRYKIIEKRQSVAFWCNPISGHATLYWYQQILGQGPKLLIQFQNNGVVDDSQLPKDRFSAERLKGVDSTLKIQPAKLEDSAVYLCASSLAASGRQTQYFGPGTRLLVL.